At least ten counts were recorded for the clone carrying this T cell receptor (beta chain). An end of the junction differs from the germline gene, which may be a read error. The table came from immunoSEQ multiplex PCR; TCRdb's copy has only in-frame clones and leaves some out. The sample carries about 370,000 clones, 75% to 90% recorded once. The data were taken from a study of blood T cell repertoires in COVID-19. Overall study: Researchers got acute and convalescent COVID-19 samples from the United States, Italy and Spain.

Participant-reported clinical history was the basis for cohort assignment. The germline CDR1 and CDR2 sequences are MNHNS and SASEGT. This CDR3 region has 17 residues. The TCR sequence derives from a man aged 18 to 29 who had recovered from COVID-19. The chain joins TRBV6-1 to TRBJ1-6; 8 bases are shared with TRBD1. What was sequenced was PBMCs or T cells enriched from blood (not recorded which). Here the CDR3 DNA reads TGTGCCAGCAGTAAAGCCAGGGGGCTCTCCTATAATTCACCCCTCCACTTT. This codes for CASSKARGLSYNSPLHF.